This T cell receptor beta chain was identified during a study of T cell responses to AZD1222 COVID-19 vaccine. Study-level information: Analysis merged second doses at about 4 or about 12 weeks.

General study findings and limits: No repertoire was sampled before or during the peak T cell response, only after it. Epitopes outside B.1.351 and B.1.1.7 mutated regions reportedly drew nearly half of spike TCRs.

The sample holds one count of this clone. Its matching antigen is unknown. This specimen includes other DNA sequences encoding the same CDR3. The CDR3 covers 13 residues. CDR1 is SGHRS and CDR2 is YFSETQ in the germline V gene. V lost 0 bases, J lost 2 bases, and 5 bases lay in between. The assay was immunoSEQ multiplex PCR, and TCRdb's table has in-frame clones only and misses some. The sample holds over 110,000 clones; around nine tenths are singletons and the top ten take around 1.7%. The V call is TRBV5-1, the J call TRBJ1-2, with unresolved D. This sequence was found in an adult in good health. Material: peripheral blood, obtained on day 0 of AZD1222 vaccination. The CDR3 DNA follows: TGCGCCAGCAGCTTGGGCAGCAACTATGGCTACACCTTC. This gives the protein CASSLGSNYGYTF.